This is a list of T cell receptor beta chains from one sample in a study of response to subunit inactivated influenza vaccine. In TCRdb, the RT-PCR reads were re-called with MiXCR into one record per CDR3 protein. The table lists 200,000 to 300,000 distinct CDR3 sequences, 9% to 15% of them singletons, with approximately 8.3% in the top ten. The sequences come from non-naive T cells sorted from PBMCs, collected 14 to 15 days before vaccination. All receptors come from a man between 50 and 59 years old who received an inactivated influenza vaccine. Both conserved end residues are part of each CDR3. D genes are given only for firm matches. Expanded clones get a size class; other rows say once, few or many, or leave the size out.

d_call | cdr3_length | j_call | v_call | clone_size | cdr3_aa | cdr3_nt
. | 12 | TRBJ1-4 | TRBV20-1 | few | CSAREGNEKLFF | TGCAGTGCTCGCGAGGGAAATGAAAAACTGTTTTTT
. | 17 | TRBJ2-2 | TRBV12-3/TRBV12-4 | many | CASSLDPRIRGTGELFF | TGTGCCAGCAGTTTAGACCCCCGTATTCGGGGGACCGGGGAGCTGTTTTTT
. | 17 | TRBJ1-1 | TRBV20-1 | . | CSARDLAGVTMNTEAFF | TGCAGTGCTAGAGATCTAGCAGGGGTTACCATGAACACTGAAGCTTTCTTT
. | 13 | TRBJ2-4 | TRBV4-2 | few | CASSQDERTNQYF | TGTGCCAGCAGCCAAGACGAGCGGACGAATCAGTACTTC
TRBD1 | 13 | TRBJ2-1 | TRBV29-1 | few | CSVRGGLGREQFF | TGCAGCGTTAGAGGGGGCCTAGGACGTGAGCAGTTCTTC
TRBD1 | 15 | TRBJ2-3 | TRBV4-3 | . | CASSQGGTGRDTQYF | TGCGCCAGCAGCCAAGGGGGGACAGGGAGAGATACGCAGTATTTT
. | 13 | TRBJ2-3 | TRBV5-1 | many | CASSFNGDDTQYF | TGCGCCAGCAGCTTCAACGGGGACGATACGCAGTATTTT
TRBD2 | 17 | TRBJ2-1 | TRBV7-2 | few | CASSLGLAGGPYNEQFF | TGTGCCAGCAGCTTAGGGCTAGCGGGAGGGCCCTACAATGAGCAGTTCTTC
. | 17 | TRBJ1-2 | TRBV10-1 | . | CASSEWNRSGANYGYTF | TGCGCCAGCAGTGAGTGGAACAGGTCGGGGGCTAACTATGGCTACACCTTC
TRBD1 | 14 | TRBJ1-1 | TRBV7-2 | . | CASSLAGGSTEAFF | TGTGCCAGCAGCTTAGCAGGGGGCAGCACTGAAGCTTTCTTT
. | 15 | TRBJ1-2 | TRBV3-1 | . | CASSQDFTGNYGYTF | TGTGCCAGCAGCCAAGATTTTACAGGCAACTATGGCTACACCTTC
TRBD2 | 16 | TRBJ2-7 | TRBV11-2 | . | CASTRLAGTTSYEQYF | TGTGCCAGCACCCGACTGGCTGGGACTACCTCGTACGAGCAGTACTTC
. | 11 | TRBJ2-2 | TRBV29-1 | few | CSAGNTGELFF | TGCAGCGCAGGGAACACCGGGGAGCTGTTTTTT
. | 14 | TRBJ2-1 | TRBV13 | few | CASSLVAGSDEQFF | TGTGCCAGCAGCTTAGTGGCGGGGTCGGATGAGCAGTTCTTC
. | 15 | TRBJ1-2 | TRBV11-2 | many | CASSRADVPNYGYTF | TGTGCCAGCAGCAGAGCGGACGTCCCTAACTATGGCTACACCTTC
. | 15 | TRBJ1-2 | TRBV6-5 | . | CASSYRDRSNYGYTF | TGTGCCAGCAGTTATCGGGACCGCTCTAACTATGGCTACACCTTC
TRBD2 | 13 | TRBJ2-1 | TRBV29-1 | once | CSVESGTSNEQFF | TGCAGCGTTGAATCCGGGACTAGCAATGAGCAGTTCTTC
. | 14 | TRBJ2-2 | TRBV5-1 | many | CASSLGQPTGELFF | TGCGCCAGCAGCTTGGGACAGCCCACCGGGGAGCTGTTTTTT
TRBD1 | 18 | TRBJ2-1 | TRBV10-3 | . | CAISESMDRGYGYNEQFF | TGTGCCATCAGTGAGTCGATGGACAGGGGGTACGGATACAATGAGCAGTTCTTC
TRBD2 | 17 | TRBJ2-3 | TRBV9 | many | CASSVGPAGASTDTQYF | TGTGCCAGCAGCGTAGGTCCAGCGGGAGCTAGCACAGATACGCAGTATTTT
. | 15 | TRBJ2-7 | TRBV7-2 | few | CASSTSRDLPYEQYF | TGTGCCAGCAGCACTAGCCGGGACCTACCCTACGAGCAGTACTTC
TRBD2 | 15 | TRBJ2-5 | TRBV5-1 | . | CASSLEAGRGGTQYF | TGCGCCAGCAGCTTGGAAGCAGGGAGGGGCGGGACCCAGTACTTC
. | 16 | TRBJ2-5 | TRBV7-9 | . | CASSLGGSQLQETQYF | TGTGCCAGCAGCTTAGGGGGGTCACAATTACAAGAGACCCAGTACTTC
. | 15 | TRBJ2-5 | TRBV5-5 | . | CASSLRTAGGETQYF | TGTGCCAGCAGCTTAAGGACGGCCGGGGGAGAGACCCAGTACTTC
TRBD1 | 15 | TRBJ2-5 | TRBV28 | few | CASSLVQTGKETQYF | TGTGCCAGCAGTTTGGTCCAGACAGGGAAAGAGACCCAGTACTTC
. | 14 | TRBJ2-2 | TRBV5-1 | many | CASSLVSTGGELFF | TGCGCCAGCAGCTTGGTGTCCACTGGCGGGGAGCTGTTTTTT
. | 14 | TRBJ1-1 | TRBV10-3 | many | CAISGPTDNTEAFF | TGTGCCATCAGTGGCCCGACAGATAACACTGAAGCTTTCTTT
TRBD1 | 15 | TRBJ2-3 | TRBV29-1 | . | CNVEAQGARTDTQYF | TGCAACGTTGAAGCCCAGGGGGCGCGCACAGATACGCAGTATTTT
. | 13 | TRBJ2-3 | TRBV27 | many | CASKGGSTDTQYF | TGTGCCAGCAAGGGCGGAAGCACAGATACGCAGTATTTT
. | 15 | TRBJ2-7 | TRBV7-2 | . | CASSLVTRSHYEQYF | TGTGCCAGCAGCTTAGTGACTAGGAGTCATTACGAGCAGTACTTC
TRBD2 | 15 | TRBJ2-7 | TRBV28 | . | CASISGSLRSYEQYF | TGTGCCAGCATCAGCGGGAGTCTTAGGTCCTACGAGCAGTACTTC
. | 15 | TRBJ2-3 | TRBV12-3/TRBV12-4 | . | CASSMSGYSTDTQYF | TGTGCCAGCAGTATGAGCGGGTATAGCACAGATACGCAGTATTTT
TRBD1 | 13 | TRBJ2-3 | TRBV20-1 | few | CSATTGSTDTQYF | TGCAGTGCTACGACAGGGTCCACAGATACGCAGTATTTT
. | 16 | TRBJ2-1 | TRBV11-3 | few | CASSPGGQFPSNEQFF | TGTGCCAGCAGCCCGGGGGGACAGTTTCCGTCAAATGAGCAGTTCTTC
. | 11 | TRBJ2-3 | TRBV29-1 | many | CSVRGTDTQYF | TGCAGCGTCCGGGGGACAGATACGCAGTATTTT
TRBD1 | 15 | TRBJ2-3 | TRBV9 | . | CASSTRQGTTDTQYF | TGTGCCAGCAGCACAAGACAGGGGACTACAGATACGCAGTATTTT
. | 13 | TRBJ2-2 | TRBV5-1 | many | CASSEVSTGELFF | TGCGCCAGCAGCGAGGTTAGCACCGGGGAGCTGTTTTTT
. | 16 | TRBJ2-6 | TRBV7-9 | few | CASNSRALSGANVLTF | TGTGCCAGCAACTCCAGGGCACTCTCTGGGGCCAACGTCCTGACTTTC
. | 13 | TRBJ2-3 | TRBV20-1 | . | CSASPGGGTDLYF | TGCAGTGCTAGCCCCGGGGGCGGGACCGACCTGTATTTT
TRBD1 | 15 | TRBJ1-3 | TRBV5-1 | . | CASSYGTASGNTIYF | TGCGCCAGCAGCTACGGGACAGCCTCTGGAAACACCATATATTTT
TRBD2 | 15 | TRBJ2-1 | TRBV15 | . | CATTRSGRSNNQQFF | TGTGCCACCACCAGGAGCGGGAGATCTAACAATCAGCAGTTCTTC
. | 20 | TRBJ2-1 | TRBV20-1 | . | CSARAPRAGAYFSSYNEQFF | TGCAGTGCTAGAGCTCCACGAGCAGGGGCATACTTTAGCTCCTACAATGAGCAGTTCTTC
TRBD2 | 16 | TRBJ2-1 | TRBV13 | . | CASSSQTSGSRAEQFF | TGTGCCAGCAGCTCTCAGACTAGCGGGAGCCGGGCTGAGCAGTTCTTC
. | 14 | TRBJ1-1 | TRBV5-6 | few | CASSRPTVNTEAFF | TGTGCCAGCAGCAGACCGACAGTCAACACTGAAGCTTTCTTT
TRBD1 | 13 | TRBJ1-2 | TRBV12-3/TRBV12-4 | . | CASIKTGNYGYTF | TGTGCCAGCATCAAGACAGGGAACTATGGCTACACCTTC
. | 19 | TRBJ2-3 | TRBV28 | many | CASSFSTILGPGRTDTQYF | TGTGCCAGCAGTTTTTCGACTATTTTGGGCCCTGGTCGCACAGATACGCAGTATTTT
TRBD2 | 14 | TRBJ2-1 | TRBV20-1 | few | CSARMASGRYNEFF | TGCAGTGCTAGAATGGCTAGCGGGAGGTATAATGAGTTCTTC
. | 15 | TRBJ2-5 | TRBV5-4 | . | CASSLDPAGLETQYF | TGTGCCAGCAGCTTGGACCCGGCGGGGTTGGAGACCCAGTACTTC